Presented here are 8 T cell receptor beta chains from one specimen sequenced in a study of CD8 T cells in Susac syndrome. Random hexamers primed reverse transcription of about 0.45 to 1 ug RNA. One entry per CDR3 protein, called by TCRdb with MiXCR from the immunoSEQ multiplex PCR reads. The sample comprises about 80,000 distinct CDR3 sequences, approximately 94% of which are singletons, and around 0.57% rests with the top ten. Sequenced: CD4+ T cells from PBMCs. The receptors come from a human donor with Susac syndrome.

The chain links TRBV29-1 to TRBJ2-3; possible D gene TRBD2, 5 bases. With 2 bases removed from V and 1 base from J, the gap between germline ends came to 7 bases. The CDR3 sequence is 13 residues long. Germline V lookup: CDR1 SQVTM, CDR2 ANQGSEA. The CDR3 is CSVERTRTDTQYF. The CDR3 DNA sequence: TGCAGCGTTGAAAGGACTCGCACAGATACGCAGTATTTT.

The rearrangement links TRBV29-1 to TRBJ2-2; D tentatively fits TRBD1 or TRBD2 (6 bases each). The CDR3 loop spans 13 amino acids. Per germline, CDR1 SQVTM and CDR2 ANQGSEA. Trimming took 6 bases from V and 4 from J, leaving 12 bases between them. CDR3 in DNA: TGCAGCGTAAGGGGGGTTGTCACCGGGGAGCTGTTTTTT. It specifies CSVRGVVTGELFF.

The V and J genes are TRBV2 and TRBJ2-7, with a tentative D call TRBD1 (6 bases). The CDR3 loop spans 13 amino acids. V was shortened by 7 bases and J by 2 bases, with 12 bases between the two germline ends. Germline V gives CDR1 SNHLY, CDR2 FYNNEI. The CDR3 here is CASIRDITYEQYF. CDR3 nucleotides: TGTGCCAGCATCCGGGACATAACCTACGAGCAGTACTTC.

The chain has TRBV5-1 and TRBJ1-2; TRBD1 agrees at 9 bases. The J segment lost 4 bases and the V segment lost 3 bases, leaving 16 bases of the junction unmatched. CDR1 is SGHRS and CDR2 is YFSETQ in the germline V gene. The CDR3 has 18 amino acids. The CDR3 DNA is TGCGCCAGCAGCTCGAAGGGGTCGACAGGGACAGGGACCTATGGCTACACCTTC. Amino acids: CASSSKGSTGTGTYGYTF.

Only one count was recorded for this clonotype. The V call is TRBV6-2 or TRBV6-3, the J call TRBJ2-7; 7 nucleotides agree with TRBD1. Trimming removed 2 bases from V and 0 bases from J; junction bases left unmatched: 10. From germline, CDR1 is MNHEY and CDR2 SVGEGT. CDR3 length: 17 amino acids. In nucleotides, the CDR3 is TGTGCCAGCAGTTACGCGACAGGGATTTCCGTCTCCTACGAGCAGTACTTC. Its protein product is CASSYATGISVSYEQYF.

This chain connects TRBV7-2 to TRBJ2-6, with D tentatively TRBD1 (5 bases). V lost 4 bases and J lost 1, with 17 bases in between. Germline V CDR1 and CDR2: SGHTA, FQGNSA. The CDR3 has 18 residues. The DNA of the CDR3 is TGTGCCAGCAGCTCATACGGCGTATCAGGGTCTGGGGCCAACGTCCTGACTTTC. Protein sequence: CASSSYGVSGSGANVLTF.

DNA for the CDR3: TGTGCCAGCAGCTCCGCAGGTTTAATCGCAGCTTTCTTT. Encoded protein: CASSSAGLIAAFF. The V and J genes are TRBV6-5 and TRBJ1-1; D ambiguous. The CDR3 covers 13 residues. V lost 6 bases and J lost 10, with 18 bases in between. In germline, CDR1 is MNHEY, CDR2 SVGAGI.

The chain has TRBV6-5 and TRBJ2-5, with D maybe TRBD2 (6 bases). Germline CDR1 reads MNHEY; CDR2 reads SVGAGI. CDR3 length: 17 amino acids. The V gene lost 4 bases and the J gene lost 1 base, with 19 bases spanning the gap. CDR3 DNA: TGTGCCAGCAGTTTCCCCCTACAGCGGGCAATCCAAGAGACCCAGTACTTC. As protein: CASSFPLQRAIQETQYF.